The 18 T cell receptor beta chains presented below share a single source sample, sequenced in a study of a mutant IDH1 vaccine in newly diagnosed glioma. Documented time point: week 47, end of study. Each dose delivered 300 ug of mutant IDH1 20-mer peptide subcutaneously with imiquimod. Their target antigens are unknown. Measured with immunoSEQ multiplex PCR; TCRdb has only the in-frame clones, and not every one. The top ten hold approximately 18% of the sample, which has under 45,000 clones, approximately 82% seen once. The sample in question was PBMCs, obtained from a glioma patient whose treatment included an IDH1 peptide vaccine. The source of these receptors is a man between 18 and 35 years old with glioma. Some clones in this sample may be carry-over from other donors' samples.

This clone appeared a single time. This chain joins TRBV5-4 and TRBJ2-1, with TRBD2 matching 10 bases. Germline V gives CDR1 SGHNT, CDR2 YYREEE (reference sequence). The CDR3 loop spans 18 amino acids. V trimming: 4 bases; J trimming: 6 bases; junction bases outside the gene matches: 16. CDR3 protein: CASSPRSIAGGRRNEQFF. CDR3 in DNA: TGTGCCAGCAGCCCCCGGTCGATAGCGGGGGGACGTCGCAATGAGCAGTTCTTC. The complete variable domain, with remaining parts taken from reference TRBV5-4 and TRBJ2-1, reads ETGVTQSPTHLIKTRGQQVTLRCSSQSGHNTVSWYQQALGQGPQFIFQYYREEENGRGNFPPRFSGLQFPNYSSELNVNALELDDSALYLCASSPRSIAGGRRNEQFFGPGTRLTVL.

CDR3 sequence (DNA): TGCGCCAGCAGCGTGCGGATCAGGGCTGGTAACTCTGGAAACACCATATATTTT. As protein: CASSVRIRAGNSGNTIYF. The chain is built from TRBV5-1 and TRBJ1-3; D is perhaps TRBD1 (5 bases). V was cut by 4 bases and J by 0 bases, with 20 bases left in between. Per germline, CDR1 SGHRS and CDR2 YFSETQ. This CDR3 region has 18 residues.

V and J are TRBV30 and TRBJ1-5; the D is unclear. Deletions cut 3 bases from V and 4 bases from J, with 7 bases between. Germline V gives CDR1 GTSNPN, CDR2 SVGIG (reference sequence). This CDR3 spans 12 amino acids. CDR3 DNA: TGTGCCTGGAGCCAGGCTAATCAGCCCCAGCATTTT. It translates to CAWSQANQPQHF.

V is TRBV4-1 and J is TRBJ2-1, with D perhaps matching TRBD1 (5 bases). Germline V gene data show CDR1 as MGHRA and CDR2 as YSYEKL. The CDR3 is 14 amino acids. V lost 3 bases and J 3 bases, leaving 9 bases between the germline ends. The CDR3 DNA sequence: TGCGCCAGCAGCCAGCTTACAGGCTACAATGAGCAGTTCTTC. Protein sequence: CASSQLTGYNEQFF.

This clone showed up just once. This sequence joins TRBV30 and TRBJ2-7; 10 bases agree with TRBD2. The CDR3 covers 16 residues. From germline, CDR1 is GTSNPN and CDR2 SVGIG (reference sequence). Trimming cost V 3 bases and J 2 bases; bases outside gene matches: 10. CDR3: CAWSKLGLARTYEQYF. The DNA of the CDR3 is TGTGCCTGGAGCAAACTGGGACTAGCGCGGACCTACGAGCAGTACTTC.

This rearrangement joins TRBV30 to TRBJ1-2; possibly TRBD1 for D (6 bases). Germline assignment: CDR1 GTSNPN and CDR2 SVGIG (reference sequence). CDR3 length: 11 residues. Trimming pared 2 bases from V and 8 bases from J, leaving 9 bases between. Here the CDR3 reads CAWSLGGGYTF. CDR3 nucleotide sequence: TGTGCCTGGAGTCTGGGGGGCGGCTACACCTTC.

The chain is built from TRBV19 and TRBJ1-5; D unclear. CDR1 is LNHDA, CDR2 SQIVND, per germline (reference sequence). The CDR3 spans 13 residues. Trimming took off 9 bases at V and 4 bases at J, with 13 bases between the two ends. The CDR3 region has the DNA TGTGCCAGCCGAAGACGGGAAAATCAGCCCCAGCATTTT. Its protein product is CASRRRENQPQHF.

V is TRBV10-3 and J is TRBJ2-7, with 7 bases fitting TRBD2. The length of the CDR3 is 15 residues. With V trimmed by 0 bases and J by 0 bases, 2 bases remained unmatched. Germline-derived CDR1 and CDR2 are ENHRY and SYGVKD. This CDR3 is CAISESGGSSYEQYF. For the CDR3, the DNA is TGTGCCATCAGTGAGTCCGGGGGGAGCTCCTACGAGCAGTACTTC.

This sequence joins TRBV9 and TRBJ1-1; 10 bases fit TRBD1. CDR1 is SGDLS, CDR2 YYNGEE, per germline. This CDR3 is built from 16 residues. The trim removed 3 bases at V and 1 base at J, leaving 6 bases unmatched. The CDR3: CASSAHRDRGNTEAFF. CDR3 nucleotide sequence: TGTGCCAGCAGCGCCCACCGGGACAGGGGGAACACTGAAGCTTTCTTT.

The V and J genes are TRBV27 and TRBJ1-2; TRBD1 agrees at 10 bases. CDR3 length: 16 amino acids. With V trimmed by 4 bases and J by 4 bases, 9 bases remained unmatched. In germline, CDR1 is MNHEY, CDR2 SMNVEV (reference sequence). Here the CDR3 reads CASSSSGTGETYGYTF. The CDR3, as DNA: TGTGCCAGCAGTTCATCCGGGACAGGGGAGACCTATGGCTACACCTTC.

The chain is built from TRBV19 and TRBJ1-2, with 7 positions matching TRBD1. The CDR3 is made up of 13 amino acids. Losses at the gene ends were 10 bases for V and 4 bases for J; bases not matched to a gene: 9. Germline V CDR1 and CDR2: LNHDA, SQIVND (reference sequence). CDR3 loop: CATRQGIPYGYTF. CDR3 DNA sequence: TGTGCCACCCGACAGGGAATTCCCTATGGCTACACCTTC. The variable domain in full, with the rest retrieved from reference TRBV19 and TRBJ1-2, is DGGITQSPKYLFRKEGQNVTLSCEQNLNHDAMYWYRQDPGQGLRLIYYSQIVNDFQKGDIAEGYSVSREKKESFPLTVTSAQKNPTAFYLCATRQGIPYGYTFGSGTRLTVV.

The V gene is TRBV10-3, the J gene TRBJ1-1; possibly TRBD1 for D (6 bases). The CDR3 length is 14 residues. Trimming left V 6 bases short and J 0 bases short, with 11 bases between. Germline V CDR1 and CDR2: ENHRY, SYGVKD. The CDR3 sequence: CAIRRQEMNTEAFF. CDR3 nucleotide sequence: TGTGCCATCAGGCGACAGGAGATGAACACTGAAGCTTTCTTT.

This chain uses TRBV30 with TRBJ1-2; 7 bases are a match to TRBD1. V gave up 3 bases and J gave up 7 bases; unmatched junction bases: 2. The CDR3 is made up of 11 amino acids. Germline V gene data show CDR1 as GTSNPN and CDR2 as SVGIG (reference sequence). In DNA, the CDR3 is TGTGCCTGGAGGGCAGGGGGTGGCTACACCTTC. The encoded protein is CAWRAGGGYTF.

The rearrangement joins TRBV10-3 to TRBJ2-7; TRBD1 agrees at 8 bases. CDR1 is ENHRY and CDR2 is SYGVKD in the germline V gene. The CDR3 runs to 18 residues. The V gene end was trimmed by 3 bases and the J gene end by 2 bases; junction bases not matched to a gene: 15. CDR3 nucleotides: TGTGCCATCAGTGACCCCAAACCCCGGGACAGGCTCACCTACGAGCAGTACTTC. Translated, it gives CAISDPKPRDRLTYEQYF.

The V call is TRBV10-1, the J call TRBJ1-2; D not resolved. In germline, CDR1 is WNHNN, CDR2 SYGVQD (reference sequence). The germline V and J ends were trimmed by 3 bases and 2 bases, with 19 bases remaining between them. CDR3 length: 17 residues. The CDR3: CASSELLGGVSNYGYTF. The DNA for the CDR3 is TGCGCCAGCAGTGAACTCTTAGGCGGCGTCAGCAACTATGGCTACACCTTC.

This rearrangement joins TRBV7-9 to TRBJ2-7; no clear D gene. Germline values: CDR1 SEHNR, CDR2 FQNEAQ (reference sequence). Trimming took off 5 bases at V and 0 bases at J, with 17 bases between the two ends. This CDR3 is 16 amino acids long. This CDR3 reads CASSPPRAASSYEQYF. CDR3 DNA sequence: TGTGCCAGCAGCCCACCCCGAGCAGCCTCCTCCTACGAGCAGTACTTC.

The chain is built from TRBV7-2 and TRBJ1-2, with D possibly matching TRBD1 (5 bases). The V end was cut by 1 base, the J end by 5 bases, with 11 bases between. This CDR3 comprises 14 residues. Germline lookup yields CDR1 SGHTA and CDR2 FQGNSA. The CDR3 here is CASSLGTRSYGYTF. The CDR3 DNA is TGTGCCAGCAGCTTAGGGACAAGAAGTTATGGCTACACCTTC.

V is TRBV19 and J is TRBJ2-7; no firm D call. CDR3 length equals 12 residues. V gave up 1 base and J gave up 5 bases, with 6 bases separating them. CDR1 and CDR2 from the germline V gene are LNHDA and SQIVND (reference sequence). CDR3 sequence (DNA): TGTGCCAGTAGTATAGGGGTGAACGAGCAGTACTTC. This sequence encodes CASSIGVNEQYF.